The text below deals with one TCR beta chain. Its antigen remains unknown. The entry originates in a study of vaccination and CD4 T cells after COVID-19. As for treatment: roughly ten-day PBMC culture with coronavirus spike peptide pools or control peptides (ViraFEST assay). Two million PBMCs per well were cultured with roughly 10 IU/ml IL-2 and 10 ug/ml peptide pools. Researchers used the Oncomine TCR Beta short-read assay to sequence DNA from cultured CD4+ T cells. Genomic DNA was isolated from cultured CD4+ T cells. TCRdb re-analysed the PCR reads in MiXCR, keeping a single row per CDR3 protein. The sample holds some 15,000 distinct CDR3 sequences, around two fifths seen once. This CDR3 comprises 15 residues. Deletions cut 7 bases from V and 1 base from J, with 16 bases between. CDR1 and CDR2 from the germline V gene are LNHNV and YYDKDF (reference sequence).

The V call is TRBV15, the J call TRBJ1-1; no clear D. Sequenced sample: cultured CD4+ T cells from blood. The sequence was obtained from a human donor with COVID-19. CDR3 nucleotides: TGTGCCACCAAGTTGGGCAGAGCATCGAACACTGAAGCTTTCTTT. This codes for CATKLGRASNTEAFF.